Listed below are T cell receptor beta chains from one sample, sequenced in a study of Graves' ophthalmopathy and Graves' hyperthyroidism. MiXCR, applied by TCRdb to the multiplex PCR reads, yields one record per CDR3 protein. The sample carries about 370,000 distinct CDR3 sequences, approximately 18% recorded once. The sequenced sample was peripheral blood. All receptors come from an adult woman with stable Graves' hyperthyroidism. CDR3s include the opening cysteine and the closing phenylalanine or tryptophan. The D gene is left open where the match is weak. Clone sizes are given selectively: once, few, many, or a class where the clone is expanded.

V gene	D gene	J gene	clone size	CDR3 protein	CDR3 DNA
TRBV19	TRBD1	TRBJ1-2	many	CASSTTTGRAYGYTF	TGTGCCAGTAGTACCACGACAGGGCGGGCCTATGGCTACACCTTC
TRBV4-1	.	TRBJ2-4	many	CASGTLNIQYF	TGCGCCAGCGGGACTCTAAATATTCAGTACTTC
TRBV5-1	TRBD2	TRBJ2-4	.	CASSISAGGLAKNIQYF	TGCGCCAGCAGTATAAGCGCGGGAGGCCTAGCCAAAAACATTCAGTACTTC
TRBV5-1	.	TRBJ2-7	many	CASGPAGEQYF	TGCGCCAGCGGGCCCGCCGGGGAGCAGTACTTC
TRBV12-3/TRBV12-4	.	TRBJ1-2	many	CASSLPGQHYGYTF	TGTGCCAGCAGTTTACCCGGACAGCACTATGGCTACACCTTC
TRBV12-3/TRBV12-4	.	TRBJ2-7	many	CASSLGQRFDYEQYF	TGTGCCAGCAGTTTAGGGCAGAGATTTGACTACGAGCAGTACTTC
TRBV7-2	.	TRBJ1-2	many	CASSLAYQRNYGYTF	TGTGCCAGCAGCTTAGCTTATCAGAGAAACTATGGCTACACCTTC
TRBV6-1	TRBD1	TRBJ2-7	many	CASSARDRDSEQYF	TGTGCCAGCAGTGCCCGGGACAGGGATAGCGAGCAGTACTTC
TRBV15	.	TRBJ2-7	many	CATSRDGLEQYF	TGTGCCACCAGCAGAGATGGCCTCGAGCAGTACTTC
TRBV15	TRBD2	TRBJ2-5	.	CATSSRSGSEETQYF	TGTGCCACCAGCAGCCGGAGCGGGAGCGAAGAGACCCAGTACTTC
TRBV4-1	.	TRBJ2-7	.	CASSQAGGVWEQYF	TGCGCCAGCAGCCAAGCCGGGGGCGTTTGGGAGCAGTACTTC
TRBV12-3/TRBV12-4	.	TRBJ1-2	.	CASMYRRTRGYTF	TGTGCCAGCATGTACAGGCGAACTAGGGGCTACACCTTC
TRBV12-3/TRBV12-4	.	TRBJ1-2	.	CASSARRLYGYTF	TGTGCCAGCAGCGCCAGACGGCTGTATGGCTACACCTTC
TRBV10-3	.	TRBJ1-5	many	CAISESALQGIKHSNQPQHF	TGTGCCATCAGTGAGTCGGCCCTCCAGGGAATCAAGCATAGCAATCAGCCCCAGCATTTT
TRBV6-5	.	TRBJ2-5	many	CASSYRLTQETQYF	TGTGCCAGCAGTTACAGACTAACTCAAGAGACCCAGTACTTC
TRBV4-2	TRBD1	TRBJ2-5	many	CASSQDHRGRRETQYF	TGTGCCAGCAGCCAAGATCACAGGGGGAGAAGAGAGACCCAGTACTTC
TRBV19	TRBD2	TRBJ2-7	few	CASSIGSLAGSSYEQYF	TGTGCCAGTAGTATAGGATCACTAGCGGGAAGCTCCTACGAGCAGTACTTC
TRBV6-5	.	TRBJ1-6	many	CASSSQEGSVSPLHF	TGTGCCAGCAGTTCCCAGGAGGGGTCCGTTTCACCCCTCCACTTT
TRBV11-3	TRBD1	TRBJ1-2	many	CASSPGGTDTPFF	TGTGCCAGCAGCCCGGGTGGGACAGATACTCCCTTCTTC
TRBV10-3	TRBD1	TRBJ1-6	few	CAIRARDRGNNSPLHF	TGTGCCATCAGGGCCCGGGACAGGGGGAATAATTCACCCCTCCACTTT
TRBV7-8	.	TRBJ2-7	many	CASSLVGPEDEQYF	TGTGCCAGCAGCTTAGTGGGCCCCGAGGACGAGCAGTACTTC
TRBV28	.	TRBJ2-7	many	CASSPGWNQYF	TGTGCCAGCAGTCCCGGGTGGAATCAGTACTTC
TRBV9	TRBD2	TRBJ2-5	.	CARRGWLAGRNQETQYF	TGTGCCAGAAGGGGATGGCTAGCGGGGAGGAACCAAGAGACCCAGTACTTC
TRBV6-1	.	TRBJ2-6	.	CASSESSGANVLTF	TGTGCCAGCAGTGAGTCCTCTGGGGCCAACGTCCTGACTTTC
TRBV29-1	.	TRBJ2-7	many	CSVAGGRWDEQYF	TGCAGCGTTGCAGGTGGGCGATGGGACGAGCAGTACTTC
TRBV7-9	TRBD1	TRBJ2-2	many	CASSWTGLNTGELFF	TGTGCCAGCAGCTGGACAGGCTTGAACACCGGGGAGCTGTTTTTT
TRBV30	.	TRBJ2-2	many	CAWSVSAGELFF	TGTGCCTGGAGTGTAAGCGCCGGGGAGCTGTTTTTT